These 6 T cell receptor beta chains share one sample of origin, sequenced in a study of cytomegalovirus exposure and HLA in healthy donors. 60 Vbeta and 13 Jbeta primers were used in PCR. The method was immunoSEQ multiplex PCR; TCRdb's version includes in-frame clones alone and lacks a portion of them. The sample consists of fewer than 350,000 clones, approximately 90% of them appearing once. Source material: PBMCs. These receptors were taken from a woman aged 18-30 years in good health and CMV-seronegative.

CDR3 nucleotide sequence: TGTGCCAGCAGTGAAGGACAGGGCGGCAATGAGCAGTTCTTC. This codes for CASSEGQGGNEQFF. V and J are TRBV2 and TRBJ2-1, with TRBD1 matching over 7 bases. V gave up 1 base and J gave up 6 bases; unmatched junction bases: 3. This CDR3 is 14 amino acids long. Germline V CDR1 and CDR2: SNHLY, FYNNEI.

The V and J genes are TRBV5-8 and TRBJ2-7; perhaps TRBD1 as D (5 bases). Germline values: CDR1 SGHTS, CDR2 YDEGEE. Trimming removed 4 bases at V and 1 base at J, with 12 bases between. The CDR3 sequence is 14 residues long. For the CDR3, the DNA is TGTGCCAGCAGCCCCAGGGTGGTGTCCTACGAGCAGTACTTC. Its protein product is CASSPRVVSYEQYF.

This chain uses TRBV2 with TRBJ2-5; the match to TRBD1 covers 9 bases. The V gene's germline CDR1 is SNHLY and CDR2 FYNNEI. The CDR3 runs 14 residues. Germline trimming cut 5 bases from V and 2 bases from J; bases unmatched to any gene: 3. The CDR3 sequence is CASSKQGAQETQYF. In DNA, the CDR3 is TGTGCCAGCAGTAAACAGGGGGCTCAAGAGACCCAGTACTTC. The variable domain in full, with the rest retrieved from reference TRBV2 and TRBJ2-5, is EPEVTQTPSHQVTQMGQEVILRCVPISNHLYFYWYRQILGQKVEFLVSFYNNEISEKSEIFDDQFSVERPDGSNFTLKIRSTKLEDSAMYFCASSKQGAQETQYFGPGTRLLVL.

V gene TRBV29-1 combines with J gene TRBJ2-5; TRBD1 is a possible D gene (6 bases). Germline assignment: CDR1 SQVTM and CDR2 ANQGSEA. The CDR3 has 13 residues. V was pared by 8 bases and J by 2 bases, with 15 bases between. As DNA, the CDR3 is TGCAGCACTTACAGGGTAGGGCAAGAGACCCAGTACTTC. Translating it yields CSTYRVGQETQYF.

The V gene is TRBV27, the J gene TRBJ2-7; 7 nucleotides agree with TRBD2. The CDR3 has 15 amino acids. The J segment lost 0 bases and the V segment lost 1 base, leaving 3 bases of the junction unmatched. Per germline, CDR1 MNHEY and CDR2 SMNVEV (reference sequence). The CDR3 reads CASSLWGGSSYEQYF. The CDR3 nucleotides read TGTGCCAGCAGTTTATGGGGGGGGAGCTCCTACGAGCAGTACTTC.

The chain links TRBV6-5 to TRBJ1-2; 7 bases align to TRBD1. J was trimmed by 2 bases and V by 4 bases; bases with no gene match: 4. Germline CDR1 and CDR2: MNHEY and SVGAGI. The CDR3 extends over 14 amino acids. The CDR3 DNA reads TGTGCCAGCAGTTCGGGACAGACAAACTATGGCTACACCTTC. As protein: CASSSGQTNYGYTF.